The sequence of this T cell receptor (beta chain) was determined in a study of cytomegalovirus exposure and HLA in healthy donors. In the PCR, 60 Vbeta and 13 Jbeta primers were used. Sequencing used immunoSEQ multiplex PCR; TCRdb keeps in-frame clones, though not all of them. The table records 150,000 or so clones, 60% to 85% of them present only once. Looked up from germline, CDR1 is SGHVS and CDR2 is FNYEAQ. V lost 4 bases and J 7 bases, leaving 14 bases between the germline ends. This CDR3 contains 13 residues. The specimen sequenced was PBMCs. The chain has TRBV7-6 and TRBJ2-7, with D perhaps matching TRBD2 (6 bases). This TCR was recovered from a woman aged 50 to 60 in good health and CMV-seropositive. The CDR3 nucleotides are TGTGCCAGCAGCTACTTAGCCGGGAGAGAGCAGTACTTC. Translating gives CASSYLAGREQYF.